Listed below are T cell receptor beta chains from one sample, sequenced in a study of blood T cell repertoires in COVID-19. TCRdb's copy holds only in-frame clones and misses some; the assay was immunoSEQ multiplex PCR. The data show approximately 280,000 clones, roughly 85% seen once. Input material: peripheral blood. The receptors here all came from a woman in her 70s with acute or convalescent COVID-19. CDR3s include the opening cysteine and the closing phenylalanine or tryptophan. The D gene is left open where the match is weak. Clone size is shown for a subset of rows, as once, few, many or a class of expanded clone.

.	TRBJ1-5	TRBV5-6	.	CASSWRTESQWNQPQHF	TGTGCCAGCAGCTGGAGGACAGAATCGCAGTGGAATCAGCCCCAGCATTTT
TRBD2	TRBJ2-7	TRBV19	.	CASSITSGAAYEQYF	TGTGCCAGTAGTATTACTAGCGGGGCCGCCTACGAGCAGTACTTC
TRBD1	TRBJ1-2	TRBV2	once	CASGARQGLGYTF	TGTGCCAGCGGAGCCAGACAGGGCCTTGGCTACACCTTC
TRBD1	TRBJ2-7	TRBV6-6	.	CASSRDRRYEQYF	TGTGCCAGCAGCCGGGACAGGCGTTACGAGCAGTACTTC
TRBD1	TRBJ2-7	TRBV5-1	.	CASSLGTGRSYEQYF	TGCGCCAGCAGCCTAGGGACAGGCAGGTCCTACGAGCAGTACTTC
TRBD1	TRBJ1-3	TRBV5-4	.	CASSLGQGGNTIYF	TGTGCCAGCAGCTTAGGACAGGGAGGCAACACCATATATTTT
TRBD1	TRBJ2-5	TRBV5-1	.	CASMGTGAAETQYF	TGCGCCAGCATGGGGACAGGGGCAGCAGAGACCCAGTACTTC
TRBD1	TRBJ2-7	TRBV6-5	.	CASRPRDRGVEQYF	TGTGCCAGCAGGCCCCGGGACAGGGGGGTCGAGCAGTACTTC
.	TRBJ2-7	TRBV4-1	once	CASSQQGTPSYEQYF	TGCGCCAGCAGCCAACAGGGGACCCCCTCCTACGAGCAGTACTTC
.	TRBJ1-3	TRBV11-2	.	CAGSLAGGNTIYF	TGTGCCGGCAGCTTGGCTGGCGGAAACACCATATATTTT
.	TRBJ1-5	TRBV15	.	CATSTTGGQPQHF	TGTGCCACCAGCACCACAGGCGGTCAGCCCCAGCATTTT
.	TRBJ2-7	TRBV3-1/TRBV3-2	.	CASSQGQGFEQYF	TGTGCCAGCAGCCAAGGTCAGGGATTCGAGCAGTACTTC
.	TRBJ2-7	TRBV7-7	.	CASTPGIRSYEQYF	TGTGCCAGCACCCCCGGGATCCGCTCCTACGAGCAGTACTTC
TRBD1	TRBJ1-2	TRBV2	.	CASSDPGQMGLDYGYTF	TGTGCCAGCAGTGATCCGGGACAGATGGGTCTTGACTATGGCTACACCTTC
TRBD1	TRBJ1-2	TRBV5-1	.	CASSQTGQGDGDYGYTF	TGCGCCAGCAGCCAGACGGGGCAGGGGGATGGGGACTATGGCTACACCTTC
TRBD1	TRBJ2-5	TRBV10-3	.	CAISGQGAETQYF	TGTGCCATCAGCGGACAGGGAGCAGAGACCCAGTACTTC
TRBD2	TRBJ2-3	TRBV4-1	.	CASSQGPAGGLTDTQYF	TGCGCCAGCAGCCAAGGGCCAGCGGGGGGACTCACAGATACGCAGTATTTT